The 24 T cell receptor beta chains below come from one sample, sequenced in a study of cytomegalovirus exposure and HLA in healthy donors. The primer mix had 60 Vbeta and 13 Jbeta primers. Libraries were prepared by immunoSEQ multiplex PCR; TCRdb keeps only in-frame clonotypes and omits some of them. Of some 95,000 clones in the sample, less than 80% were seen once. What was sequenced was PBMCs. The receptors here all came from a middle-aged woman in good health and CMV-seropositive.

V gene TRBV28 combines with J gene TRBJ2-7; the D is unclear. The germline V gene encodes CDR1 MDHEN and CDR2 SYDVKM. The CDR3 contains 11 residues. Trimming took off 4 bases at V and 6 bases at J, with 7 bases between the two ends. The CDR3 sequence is CASSYAVEQYF. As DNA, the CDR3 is TGTGCCAGCAGTTACGCGGTCGAGCAGTACTTC.

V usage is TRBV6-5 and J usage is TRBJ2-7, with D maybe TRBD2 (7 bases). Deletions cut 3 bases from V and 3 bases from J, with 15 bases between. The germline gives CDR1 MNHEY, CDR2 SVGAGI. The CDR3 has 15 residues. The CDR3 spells CASSYGGARGYEQYF. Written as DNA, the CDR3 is TGTGCCAGCAGTTATGGGGGGGCGAGGGGCTACGAGCAGTACTTC.

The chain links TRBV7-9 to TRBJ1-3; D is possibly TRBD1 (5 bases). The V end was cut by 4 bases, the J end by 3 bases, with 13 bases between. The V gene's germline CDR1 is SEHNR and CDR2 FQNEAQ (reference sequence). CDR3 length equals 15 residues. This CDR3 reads CASSSSGRDGNTIYF. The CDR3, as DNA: TGTGCCAGCAGCTCTTCAGGGCGGGATGGAAACACCATATATTTT.

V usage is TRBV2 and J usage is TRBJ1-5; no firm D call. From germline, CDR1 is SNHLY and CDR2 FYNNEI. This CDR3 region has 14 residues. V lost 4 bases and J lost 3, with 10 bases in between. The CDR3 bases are TGTGCCAGCAGTGGGGCAGCTTCCAATCAGCCCCAGCATTTT. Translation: CASSGAASNQPQHF.

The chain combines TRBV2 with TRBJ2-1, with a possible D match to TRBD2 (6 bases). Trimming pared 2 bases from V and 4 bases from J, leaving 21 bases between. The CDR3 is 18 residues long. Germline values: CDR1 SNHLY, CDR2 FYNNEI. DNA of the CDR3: TGTGCCAGCAGTGAAATCGGTTGGGGCTGGCGGGGTTACAATGAGCAGTTCTTC. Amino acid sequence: CASSEIGWGWRGYNEQFF.

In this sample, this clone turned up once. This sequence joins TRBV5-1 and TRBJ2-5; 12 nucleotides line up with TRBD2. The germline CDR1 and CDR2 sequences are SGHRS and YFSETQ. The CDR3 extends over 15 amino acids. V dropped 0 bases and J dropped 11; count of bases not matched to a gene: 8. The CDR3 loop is CASSLDPGLAGGQYF. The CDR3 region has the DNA TGCGCCAGCAGCTTGGACCCGGGACTAGCGGGCGGGCAGTACTTC.

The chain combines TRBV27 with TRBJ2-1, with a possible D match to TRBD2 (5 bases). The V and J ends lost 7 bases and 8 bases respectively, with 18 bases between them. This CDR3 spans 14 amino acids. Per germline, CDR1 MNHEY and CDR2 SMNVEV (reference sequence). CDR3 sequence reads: CASIAQNARDEQFF. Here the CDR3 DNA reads TGTGCCAGCATAGCGCAAAACGCGAGGGATGAGCAGTTCTTC.

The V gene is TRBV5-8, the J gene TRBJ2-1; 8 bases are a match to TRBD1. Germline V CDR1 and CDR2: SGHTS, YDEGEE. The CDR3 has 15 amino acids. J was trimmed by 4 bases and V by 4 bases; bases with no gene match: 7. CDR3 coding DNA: TGTGCCAGCAGCACTGGACAGGGCGGATACAATGAGCAGTTCTTC. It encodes CASSTGQGGYNEQFF.

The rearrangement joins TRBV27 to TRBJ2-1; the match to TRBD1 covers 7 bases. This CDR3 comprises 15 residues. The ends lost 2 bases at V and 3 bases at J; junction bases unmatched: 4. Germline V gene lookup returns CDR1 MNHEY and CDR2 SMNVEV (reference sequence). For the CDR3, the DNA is TGTGCCAGCAGTTTAGAGGGACAGAACTACAATGAGCAGTTCTTC. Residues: CASSLEGQNYNEQFF.

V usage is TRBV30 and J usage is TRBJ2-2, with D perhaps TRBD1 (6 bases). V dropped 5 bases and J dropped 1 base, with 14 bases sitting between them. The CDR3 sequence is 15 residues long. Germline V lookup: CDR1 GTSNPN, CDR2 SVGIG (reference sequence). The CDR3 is CAWAPDRWNTGELFF. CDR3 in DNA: TGTGCCTGGGCCCCCGACAGGTGGAACACCGGGGAGCTGTTTTTT.

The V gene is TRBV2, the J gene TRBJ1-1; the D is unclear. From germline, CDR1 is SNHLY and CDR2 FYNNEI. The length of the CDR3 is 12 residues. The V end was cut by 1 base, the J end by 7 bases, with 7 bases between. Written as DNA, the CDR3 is TGTGCCAGCAGTGAAGGAGGAATTGAAGCTTTCTTT. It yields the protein CASSEGGIEAFF.

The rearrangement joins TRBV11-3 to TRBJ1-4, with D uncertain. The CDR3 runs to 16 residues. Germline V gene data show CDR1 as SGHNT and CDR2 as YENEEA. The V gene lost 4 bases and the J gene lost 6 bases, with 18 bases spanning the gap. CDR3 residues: CASSSGAGAEHEKLFF. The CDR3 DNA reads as TGTGCCAGCAGCTCAGGCGCGGGCGCAGAACATGAAAAACTGTTTTTT.

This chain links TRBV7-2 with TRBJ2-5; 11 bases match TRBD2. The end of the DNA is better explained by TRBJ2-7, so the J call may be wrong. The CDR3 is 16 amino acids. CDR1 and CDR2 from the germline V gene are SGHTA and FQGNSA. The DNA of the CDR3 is TGTGCCAGCAGGCGAACTAGCGGGAGTGACTCCTACGAGCAGTACTTC. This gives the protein CASRRTSGSDSYEQYF.

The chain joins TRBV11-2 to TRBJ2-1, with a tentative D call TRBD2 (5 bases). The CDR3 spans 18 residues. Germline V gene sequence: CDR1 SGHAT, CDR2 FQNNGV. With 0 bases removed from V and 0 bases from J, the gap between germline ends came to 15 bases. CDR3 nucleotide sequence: TGTGCCAGCAGCTTAGAGCCCTTGGGGAGCAGCTCCTACAATGAGCAGTTCTTC. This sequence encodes CASSLEPLGSSSYNEQFF.

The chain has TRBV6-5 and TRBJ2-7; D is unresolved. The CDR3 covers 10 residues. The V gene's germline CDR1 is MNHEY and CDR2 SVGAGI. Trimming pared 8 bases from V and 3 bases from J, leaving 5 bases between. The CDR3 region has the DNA TGTGCCAGCGGCAGCTACGAGCAGTACTTC. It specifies CASGSYEQYF.

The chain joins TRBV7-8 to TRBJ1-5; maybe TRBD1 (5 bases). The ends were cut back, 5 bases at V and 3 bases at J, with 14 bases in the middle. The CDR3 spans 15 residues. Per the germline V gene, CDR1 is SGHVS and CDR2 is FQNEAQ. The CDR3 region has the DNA TGTGCCAGCAGCCCACGGGCAGGGTTCAATCAGCCCCAGCATTTT. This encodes CASSPRAGFNQPQHF.

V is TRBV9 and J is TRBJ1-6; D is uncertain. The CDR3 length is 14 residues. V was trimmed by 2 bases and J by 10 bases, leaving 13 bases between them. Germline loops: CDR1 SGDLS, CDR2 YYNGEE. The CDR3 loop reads CASSVSLTASPLHF. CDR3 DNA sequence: TGTGCCAGCAGCGTGAGTTTAACAGCCTCACCCCTCCACTTT.

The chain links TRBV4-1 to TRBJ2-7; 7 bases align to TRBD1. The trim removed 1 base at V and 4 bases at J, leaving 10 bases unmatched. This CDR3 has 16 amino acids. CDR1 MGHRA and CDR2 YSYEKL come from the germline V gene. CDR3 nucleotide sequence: TGCGCCAGCAGCCAAGGACGAACGGGGACAGCGTACGAGCAGTACTTC. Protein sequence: CASSQGRTGTAYEQYF.

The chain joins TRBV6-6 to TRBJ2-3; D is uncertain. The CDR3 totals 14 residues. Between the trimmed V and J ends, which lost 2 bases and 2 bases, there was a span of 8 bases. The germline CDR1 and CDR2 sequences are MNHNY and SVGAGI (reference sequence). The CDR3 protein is CASSYPVLTDTQYF. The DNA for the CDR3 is TGTGCCAGCAGTTACCCGGTTCTCACAGATACGCAGTATTTT.

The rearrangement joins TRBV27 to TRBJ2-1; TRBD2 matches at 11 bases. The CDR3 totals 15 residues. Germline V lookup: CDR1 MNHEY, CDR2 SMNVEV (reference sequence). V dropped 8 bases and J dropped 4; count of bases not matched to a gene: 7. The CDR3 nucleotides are TGTGCCAGCGGACCCGGGACTAGCGGTTACAATGAGCAGTTCTTC. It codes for CASGPGTSGYNEQFF.

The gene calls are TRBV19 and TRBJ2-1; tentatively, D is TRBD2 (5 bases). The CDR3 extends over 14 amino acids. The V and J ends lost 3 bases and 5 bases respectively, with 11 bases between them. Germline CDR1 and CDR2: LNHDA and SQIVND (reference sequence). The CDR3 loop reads CASSIGLANNEQFF. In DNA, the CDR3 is TGTGCCAGTAGTATCGGTCTAGCTAACAATGAGCAGTTCTTC.

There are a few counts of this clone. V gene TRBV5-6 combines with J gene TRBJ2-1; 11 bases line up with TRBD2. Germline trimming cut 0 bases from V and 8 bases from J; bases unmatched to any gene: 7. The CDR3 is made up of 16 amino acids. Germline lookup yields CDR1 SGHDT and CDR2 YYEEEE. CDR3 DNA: TGTGCCAGCAGCTTGGTTACTAGCGGGAGTGGCGATGAGCAGTTCTTC. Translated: CASSLVTSGSGDEQFF.

The CDR3 nucleotides read TGTGCCAGCAGTGTGGGCAGGGCCTCGGACGAGCAGTACTTC. Encoded protein: CASSVGRASDEQYF. This chain uses TRBV2 with TRBJ2-7; perhaps TRBD1 as D (5 bases). V shed 4 bases and J shed 5 bases, with 15 bases lying between them. This CDR3 has 14 amino acids. The germline V gene has CDR1 SNHLY and CDR2 FYNNEI.

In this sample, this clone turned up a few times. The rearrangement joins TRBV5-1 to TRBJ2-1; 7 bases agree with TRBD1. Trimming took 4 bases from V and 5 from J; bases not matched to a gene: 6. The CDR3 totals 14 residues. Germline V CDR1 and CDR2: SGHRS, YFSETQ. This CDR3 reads CASSRDSFNNEQFF. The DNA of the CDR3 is TGCGCCAGCAGCCGGGACAGCTTTAACAATGAGCAGTTCTTC.